The 21 T cell receptor beta chains reported below all come from one sample, sequenced in a study of blood T cell repertoires in COVID-19. Only in-frame clones appear in the TCRdb table, and some are missing; sequencing was by immunoSEQ multiplex PCR. The sample holds about 170,000 clones; around four fifths are singletons and the top ten take roughly 20%. Input material: peripheral blood. The receptor source for this set is a woman between 65 and 79 years old who had recovered from COVID-19.

The chain uses TRBV21-1 and TRBJ2-6; the table's D call TRBD2 went unverified against the DNA. TRBV21-1 is flagged as a pseudogene. This CDR3 spans 15 amino acids. The CDR3 DNA reads TGTGCCAGCAGCAAGGGGGGACCTGGGGCCAACGTCCTGACTTTC. Its protein product is CASSKGGPGANVLTF.

This chain uses TRBV5-1 with TRBJ1-6; D gene unclear. CDR1 SGHRS and CDR2 YFSETQ come from the germline V gene. Trimming took 4 bases from V and 0 from J, leaving 17 bases between them. This CDR3 contains 18 residues. The CDR3 sequence is CASSPGGQAGSYNSPLHF. The CDR3 region has the DNA TGCGCCAGCAGCCCCGGAGGGCAGGCGGGCTCCTATAATTCACCCCTCCACTTT.

The J gene is TRBJ2-7, the V gene TRBV23-1, with TRBD1 as a possible D gene (5 bases). TRBV23-1 is reported as an ORF; its role is uncertain. CDR3 length equals 17 residues. Between the trimmed V and J ends, which lost 4 bases and 2 bases, there was a span of 21 bases. DNA for the CDR3: TGCGCCAGCAGTCCTTGCCAGAAGGGGCGCCCCACCTACGAGCAGTACTTC. Protein product: CASSPCQKGRPTYEQYF.

CDR3 region: CASSLAGQGMNTEAFF. CDR3 coding DNA: TGCGCCAGCAGCTTGGCGGGACAGGGGATGAACACTGAAGCTTTCTTT. J is TRBJ1-1 and V is TRBV5-1; TRBD1 agrees at 10 bases. The CDR3 contains 16 residues. Germline CDR1 and CDR2: SGHRS and YFSETQ. V gave up 0 bases and J gave up 0 bases; unmatched junction bases: 2.

The chain couples TRBV6-5 to TRBJ2-1; 7 bases are a match to TRBD1. After removal of 0 bases from V and 8 bases from J, the junction contained 1 base not matched to a gene. The CDR3 is 13 residues long. The germline V gene has CDR1 MNHEY and CDR2 SVGAGI. CDR3 amino acids: CASSYSGQDEQFF. The CDR3 nucleotides are TGTGCCAGCAGTTACTCCGGACAGGATGAGCAGTTCTTC.

The chain employs TRBV2 and TRBJ2-1; maybe TRBD2 (6 bases). CDR1 and CDR2 (germline): SNHLY, FYNNEI. Trimming left V 6 bases short and J 5 bases short, with 14 bases between. The CDR3 is 14 residues long. The chain's CDR3 is CASRETGDHNEQFF. The CDR3 coding sequence is TGTGCCAGCAGGGAAACGGGGGACCACAATGAGCAGTTCTTC.

The chain links TRBV29-1 to TRBJ1-1; D remains unclear. This CDR3 has 10 amino acids. The V end was cut by 7 bases, the J end by 1 base, with 4 bases between. Germline V gene data show CDR1 as SQVTM and CDR2 as ANQGSEA. The CDR3: CSGGNTEAFF. The CDR3 region has the DNA TGCAGCGGAGGGAACACTGAAGCTTTCTTT.

This chain connects TRBV27 to TRBJ2-7; a weak D match, TRBD2 (5 bases). There are 16 residues in the CDR3. V was cut by 3 bases and J by 1 base, with 16 bases left in between. The germline V gene has CDR1 MNHEY and CDR2 SMNVEV (reference sequence). The CDR3 loop is CASSFGSSEVSYEQYF. The CDR3 DNA sequence: TGTGCCAGCAGTTTCGGGTCGTCGGAGGTTTCCTACGAGCAGTACTTC.

The V and J genes are TRBV19 and TRBJ1-4; 8 nucleotides align to TRBD1. CDR1 is LNHDA and CDR2 is SQIVND in the germline V gene (reference sequence). Germline trimming cut 4 bases from V and 3 bases from J; bases unmatched to any gene: 4. CDR3 length: 15 residues. This chain's CDR3 is CASSTDRGPNEKLFF. The CDR3 DNA is TGTGCCAGTAGTACCGACAGGGGCCCTAATGAAAAACTGTTTTTT.

The chain is built from TRBV24-1 and TRBJ2-7; 8 positions agree with TRBD1. Germline V lookup: CDR1 KGHDR, CDR2 SFDVKD. CDR3 size: 15 residues. The V segment lost 4 bases and the J segment 6 bases; nucleotides outside the gene matches: 10. This CDR3 reads CATSDPRTGLGEQYF. The DNA for the CDR3 is TGTGCCACCAGTGACCCCAGGACAGGGTTGGGCGAGCAGTACTTC.

The V call is TRBV29-1, the J call TRBJ2-3; 8 bases line up with TRBD2. J gave up 3 bases and V 6 bases, and 8 bases lay outside the gene matches. Germline CDR1 reads SQVTM; CDR2 reads ANQGSEA. CDR3 length: 14 amino acids. The CDR3 coding sequence is TGCAGCGTCGACGGGGGGGCCCGGACAGATACGCAGTATTTT. It yields the protein CSVDGGARTDTQYF.

The rearrangement links TRBV6-5 to TRBJ1-1; possible D gene TRBD1, 5 bases. The CDR3 is 12 residues long. Germline V lookup: CDR1 MNHEY, CDR2 SVGAGI. The V end was cut by 5 bases, the J end by 7 bases, with 11 bases between. The CDR3 DNA sequence: TGTGCCAGCAGTCCCCGGGGGGTTGAAGCTTTCTTT. Its translation is CASSPRGVEAFF.

The J gene is TRBJ2-2, the V gene TRBV7-8; D ambiguous. This CDR3 is 12 amino acids long. Germline V gene lookup returns CDR1 SGHVS and CDR2 FQNEAQ. Trimming stripped 4 bases from V and 3 bases from J, with 3 bases between. CDR3 sequence reads: CASSSYTGELFF. The CDR3 region has the DNA TGTGCCAGCAGCTCATACACCGGGGAGCTGTTTTTT.

This chain uses TRBV15 with TRBJ1-2, with D possibly matching TRBD1 (5 bases). Trimming took off 4 bases at V and 8 bases at J, with 17 bases between the two ends. Germline V gives CDR1 LNHNV, CDR2 YYDKDF (reference sequence). CDR3 size: 14 residues. CDR3 DNA sequence: TGTGCCACCAGCACCAACCAGTGGGGGGGAGGCTACACCTTC. This translates into CATSTNQWGGGYTF.

The table lists this clone with a few counts. CDR3 DNA sequence: TGTGCCAGCAGCCCCGGCTATGGCTACACCTTC. It is translated as CASSPGYGYTF. This chain joins TRBV7-9 and TRBJ1-2; D gene ambiguous. The germline V and J ends were trimmed by 5 bases and 4 bases, with 5 bases remaining between them. Germline V gene lookup returns CDR1 SEHNR and CDR2 FQNEAQ (reference sequence). The CDR3 covers 11 residues.

This sequence joins TRBV29-1 and TRBJ1-2; TRBD1 agrees at 8 bases. The length of the CDR3 is 16 residues. V was clipped by 3 bases and J by 0 bases; unmatched bases: 9. Germline CDR1 and CDR2: SQVTM and ANQGSEA. CDR3 coding DNA: TGCAGCGTTGAGGGGCCCAGGGGGCCCGCTAACTATGGCTACACCTTC. Its protein is CSVEGPRGPANYGYTF.

To note about this clone: A junction end diverges from the germline sequence, so it may reflect a read error. V gene TRBV3-1 (or the pseudogene TRBV3-2) combines with J gene TRBJ2-7; D might be TRBD2 (5 bases). The CDR3 runs to 19 residues. The germline V gene has CDR1 LGHDT and CDR2 YNNKEL (reference sequence). The CDR3 DNA is TGTGCCAACAGCCAAGCTAGCCGGAGCGGTTCACTTTCCATCTACGAGCAGTACTTC. It yields the protein CANSQASRSGSLSIYEQYF.

The DNA for the CDR3 is TGTGCCAGCACCCCCGGAGGTTCTGGAAACACCATATATTTT. As protein: CASTPGGSGNTIYF. The chain uses TRBV7-9 and TRBJ1-3; no clear D gene. CDR1 is SEHNR, CDR2 FQNEAQ, per germline (reference sequence). The V end lost 7 bases, the J end lost 1 base, and 11 bases lay between the germline ends. This CDR3 region has 14 residues.

The rearrangement uses TRBV28 and TRBJ1-4; D is ambiguous. Per germline, CDR1 MDHEN and CDR2 SYDVKM. Trimming left V 6 bases short and J 0 bases short, with 11 bases between. The CDR3 totals 15 residues. The CDR3 reads CASSSPGTTNEKLFF. The CDR3 DNA is TGTGCCAGCAGCTCCCCGGGGACAACTAATGAAAAACTGTTTTTT.

The chain combines TRBV6-6 with TRBJ2-1, with 8 bases fitting TRBD2. The CDR3 consists of 14 residues. After removal of 4 bases from V and 7 bases from J, the junction contained 6 bases not matched to a gene. Germline CDR1 MNHNY, CDR2 SVGAGI (reference sequence). The CDR3, as DNA: TGTGCCAGCAGTTTGGGCGGGAGGCCGAATGAGCAGTTCTTC. This codes for CASSLGGRPNEQFF.

CDR3 sequence: CASSLEGRGHDTQYF. DNA of the CDR3: TGTGCCAGCAGCTTAGAGGGCAGGGGGCATGATACGCAGTATTTT. This chain links TRBV11-3 with TRBJ2-3, with 8 bases fitting TRBD1. CDR3 length equals 15 residues. V lost 0 bases, J lost 6 bases, and 5 bases stayed unmatched. Per germline, CDR1 SGHNT and CDR2 YENEEA.